Below, 16 T cell receptor beta chains from the same sample are listed, as sequenced in a study of T cells in localized non-small cell lung cancer (dated by TCRdb to the early 2020s). Library creation used the immunoSEQ multiplex PCR assay. Here the immuneACCESS table is served through TCRdb, limited to in-frame sequences with V and J called. Missing clones are a known gap in these copies; in checked studies unresolved V genes cover under half, and the rest lacks a known reason. The sample yields 50,000 to 65,000 clones; less than 85% were counted once. The ten largest clones take up around 4.5% of the sample. Source: PBMCs, taken before any cancer treatment. All receptors come from a woman aged 40-75 years with stage II lung adenocarcinoma.

This clone was seen only once. The CDR3 sequence: CAWSPQSDTQYF. CDR3 nucleotides: TGTGCCTGGAGCCCCCAGTCAGATACGCAGTATTTT. This sequence joins TRBV30 and TRBJ2-3; D call uncertain. With 3 bases removed from V and 4 bases from J, the gap between germline ends came to 8 bases. Germline CDR1 GTSNPN, CDR2 SVGIG (reference sequence). There are 12 residues in the CDR3.

The J gene is TRBJ1-2, the V gene TRBV11-2, with D perhaps matching TRBD1 (6 bases). The length of the CDR3 is 13 residues. Germline CDR1 reads SGHAT; CDR2 reads FQNNGV. The V end lost 5 bases, the J end lost 4 bases, and 11 bases lay between the germline ends. The CDR3 coding sequence is TGTGCCAGCAGCACAGGGCTCGGCTATGGCTACACCTTC. Protein sequence: CASSTGLGYGYTF.

The chain recombines TRBV27 with TRBJ2-3; no firm D call. Trimming pared 0 bases from V and 0 bases from J, leaving 10 bases between. The CDR3 loop spans 16 amino acids. The germline V gene has CDR1 MNHEY and CDR2 SMNVEV (reference sequence). CDR3 amino acids: CASSLSGGSSTDTQYF. In nucleotides, the CDR3 is TGTGCCAGCAGTTTATCTGGCGGCTCTAGCACAGATACGCAGTATTTT.

The gene calls are TRBV9 and TRBJ2-1; 10 positions match TRBD2. Germline lookup yields CDR1 SGDLS and CDR2 YYNGEE. The CDR3 extends over 15 amino acids. V lost 1 base to trimming and J lost 6 bases; unmatched junction nucleotides: 4. DNA for the CDR3: TGTGCCAGCAGCGTAAAAGCGGGGGGGCGCAATGAGCAGTTCTTC. It translates to CASSVKAGGRNEQFF.

This clone has more than one count but fewer than ten. The J gene is TRBJ1-4, the V gene TRBV6-1, with 9 positions matching TRBD1. Looked up from germline, CDR1 is MNHNS and CDR2 is SASEGT. Germline trimming cut 1 base from V and 8 bases from J; bases unmatched to any gene: 5. The CDR3 length is 15 residues. In nucleotides, the CDR3 is TGTGCCAGCAGTGAAGGCGTAACAGGGGGCGAAAAACTGTTTTTT. Encoded protein: CASSEGVTGGEKLFF.

V and J are TRBV4-2 and TRBJ1-1; 7 bases are shared with TRBD1. V was clipped by 5 bases and J by 1 base; unmatched bases: 4. The CDR3 extends over 14 amino acids. Germline CDR1 and CDR2: LGHNA and YNFKEQ. The chain's CDR3 is CASSWGQQNTEAFF. The CDR3 coding sequence is TGTGCCAGCAGCTGGGGACAGCAGAACACTGAAGCTTTCTTT.

The V call is TRBV7-2, the J call TRBJ1-1; possible D gene TRBD1, 5 bases. CDR3 size: 12 residues. Trimming removed 0 bases from V and 11 bases from J, with 10 bases in between. CDR1 and CDR2 from the germline V gene are SGHTA and FQGNSA. The CDR3 sequence is CASSLAAGGAFF. The CDR3 DNA sequence: TGTGCCAGCAGCTTAGCGGCCGGGGGTGCTTTCTTT.

This clone was found a few times. The sample carries other DNA sequences with the same CDR3. The rearrangement uses TRBV5-1 and TRBJ1-6; possible D gene TRBD1, 5 bases. The V gene's germline CDR1 is SGHRS and CDR2 YFSETQ. The CDR3 consists of 15 residues. V gave up 7 bases and J gave up 5 bases, with 16 bases separating them. For the CDR3, the DNA is TGCGCCAGCGGGATCCAGGGTGCAGATAATTCACCCCTCCACTTT. It yields the protein CASGIQGADNSPLHF.

The J gene is TRBJ2-2, the V gene TRBV6-1, with D perhaps matching TRBD1 (5 bases). The germline CDR1 and CDR2 sequences are MNHNS and SASEGT. V dropped 5 bases and J dropped 3 bases, with 10 bases sitting between them. The CDR3 consists of 14 residues. DNA of the CDR3: TGTGCCAGCAGTTGGGGCAGATACACCGGGGAGCTGTTTTTT. As protein: CASSWGRYTGELFF.

This chain connects TRBV19 to TRBJ1-4; TRBD1 agrees at 9 bases. The CDR3 runs 14 residues. In germline, CDR1 is LNHDA, CDR2 SQIVND (reference sequence). V trimming: 3 bases; J trimming: 7 bases; junction bases outside the gene matches: 3. CDR3 DNA: TGTGCCAGTAGTATTGGGACAGGGTTTGAAAAACTGTTTTTT. Translating gives CASSIGTGFEKLFF.

The chain carries TRBV28 and TRBJ1-2, with 7 bases identical to TRBD1. The trim removed 2 bases at V and 4 bases at J, leaving 1 base unmatched. Germline CDR1 MDHEN, CDR2 SYDVKM. CDR3 length equals 13 residues. The CDR3, as DNA: TGTGCCAGCAGTTTAGCAGGGGGCTATGGCTACACCTTC. Translated, it gives CASSLAGGYGYTF.

This chain joins TRBV5-1 and TRBJ2-3; tentatively, D is TRBD2 (7 bases). The V gene's germline CDR1 is SGHRS and CDR2 YFSETQ. The ends were cut back, 0 bases at V and 5 bases at J, with 13 bases in the middle. CDR3 length: 15 amino acids. This CDR3 reads CASSLGGPSGDTQYF. The DNA for the CDR3 is TGCGCCAGCAGCTTGGGGGGGCCTAGCGGAGATACGCAGTATTTT.

This chain connects TRBV30 to TRBJ2-5, with D perhaps matching TRBD1 or TRBD2 (6 bases each). CDR1 is GTSNPN, CDR2 SVGIG, per germline (reference sequence). The CDR3 is made up of 13 amino acids. The V end lost 0 bases, the J end lost 5 bases, and 10 bases lay between the germline ends. The CDR3 spells CAWSVGGLETQYF. CDR3 DNA: TGTGCCTGGAGTGTAGGGGGGCTTGAGACCCAGTACTTC.

This clone has a single count. V is TRBV6-1 and J is TRBJ2-1, with 11 bases matching TRBD2. This CDR3 spans 14 amino acids. Germline V gene data show CDR1 as MNHNS and CDR2 as SASEGT. The J segment lost 5 bases and the V segment lost 8 bases, leaving 5 bases of the junction unmatched. The DNA of the CDR3 is TGTGCCAGCGAGACTAGCGGGGATGACAATGAGCAGTTCTTC. The encoded protein is CASETSGDDNEQFF.

The chain carries TRBV30 and TRBJ1-1; possibly TRBD1 for D (6 bases). Germline CDR1 reads GTSNPN; CDR2 reads SVGIG (reference sequence). The CDR3 consists of 11 residues. Trimming took 7 bases from V and 7 from J, leaving 13 bases between them. In DNA form, the CDR3 reads TGTGCCTCTCAAGGAGGGGGTGAAGCTTTCTTT. Encoded protein: CASQGGGEAFF.

The chain uses TRBV5-4 and TRBJ2-5, with unresolved D. The CDR3 loop spans 14 amino acids. Germline V CDR1 and CDR2: SGHNT, YYREEE (reference sequence). The V gene lost 5 bases and the J gene lost 0 bases, with 11 bases spanning the gap. The CDR3 is CASSYRLDQETQYF. The CDR3 coding sequence is TGTGCCAGCAGTTACAGACTCGACCAAGAGACCCAGTACTTC.